Presented here are 15 T cell receptor beta chains from one specimen sequenced in a study of shared clonotypes between healthy human individuals. The table came from immunoSEQ multiplex PCR; TCRdb's copy has only in-frame clones and leaves some out. Here the sample spans some 700,000 clones, about 90% being singletons. Sample: memory CD8+ T cells from PBMCs. Regarding subset: CD45RO+ cells pooled with CCR7-negative TemRA cells. The receptors stem from a man between 18 and 29 years old in good health. Some clones in this sample may be carry-over from other donors' samples.

The V gene is TRBV5-1, the J gene TRBJ1-5; the D is unclear. Looked up from germline, CDR1 is SGHRS and CDR2 is YFSETQ. Trimming removed 0 bases at V and 2 bases at J, with 12 bases between. The length of the CDR3 is 16 residues. CDR3 nucleotide sequence: TGCGCCAGCAGCTTGGACGGACCGGTTGGCAATCAGCCCCAGCATTTT. As protein: CASSLDGPVGNQPQHF.

The chain combines TRBV29-1 with TRBJ1-1; D remains ambiguous. The CDR3 runs to 12 residues. V dropped 6 bases and J dropped 0 bases, with 8 bases sitting between them. Germline CDR1 is SQVTM and CDR2 is ANQGSEA. CDR3 residues: CSVPSLNTEAFF. The CDR3 DNA sequence: TGCAGCGTCCCCTCCCTGAACACTGAAGCTTTCTTT.

V is TRBV27 and J is TRBJ2-1, with D maybe TRBD2 (5 bases). CDR3 length equals 15 residues. Between the trimmed V and J ends, which lost 0 bases and 5 bases, there was a span of 11 bases. Germline V CDR1 and CDR2: MNHEY, SMNVEV (reference sequence). CDR3 protein: CASSLSPAEHNEQFF. In nucleotides, the CDR3 is TGTGCCAGCAGTTTATCCCCAGCGGAGCACAATGAGCAGTTCTTC.

The chain links TRBV6-6 to TRBJ2-7, with 7 bases that match TRBD1. The J segment lost 6 bases and the V segment lost 9 bases, leaving 17 bases of the junction unmatched. The CDR3 has 15 amino acids. The V gene's germline CDR1 is MNHNY and CDR2 SVGAGI (reference sequence). This CDR3 reads CASHATGTVVSEQYF. Here the CDR3 DNA reads TGTGCCAGTCATGCTACGGGGACAGTTGTTTCCGAGCAGTACTTC.

The rearrangement joins TRBV7-9 to TRBJ2-5, with unresolved D. The CDR3 length is 15 residues. Looked up from germline, CDR1 is SEHNR and CDR2 is FQNEAQ (reference sequence). The V gene lost 6 bases and the J gene lost 2 bases, with 16 bases spanning the gap. The CDR3 protein is CASRGGQDLQETQYF. DNA for the CDR3: TGTGCCAGCAGGGGCGGCCAGGACCTTCAAGAGACCCAGTACTTC.

V gene TRBV27 combines with J gene TRBJ2-1, with unresolved D. This CDR3 spans 14 amino acids. Germline V gene sequence: CDR1 MNHEY, CDR2 SMNVEV (reference sequence). The V end lost 5 bases, the J end lost 7 bases, and 15 bases lay between the germline ends. CDR3 coding DNA: TGTGCCAGCAGTCTCCGGAGCAGTGAGAATGAGCAGTTCTTC. Its protein product is CASSLRSSENEQFF.

The chain has TRBV7-9 and TRBJ2-6, with D possibly TRBD1 on 6 matching bases. This CDR3 region has 18 residues. The germline V gene has CDR1 SEHNR and CDR2 FQNEAQ (reference sequence). With 5 bases removed from V and 2 bases from J, the gap between germline ends came to 19 bases. CDR3 protein: CASSVKVQGVTGANVLTF. CDR3 in DNA: TGTGCCAGCAGCGTAAAAGTACAGGGCGTCACTGGGGCCAACGTCCTGACTTTC.

This sequence joins TRBV9 and TRBJ1-3, with D hard to call. Trimming left V 6 bases short and J 3 bases short, with 10 bases between. The CDR3 has 13 amino acids. CDR1 and CDR2 from the germline V gene are SGDLS and YYNGEE. CDR3 protein: CASTGPDGNTIYF. CDR3 in DNA: TGTGCCAGCACCGGGCCAGATGGAAACACCATATATTTT. The complete variable domain, with remaining parts taken from reference TRBV9 and TRBJ1-3, reads DSGVTQTPKHLITATGQRVTLRCSPRSGDLSVYWYQQSLDQGLQFLIQYYNGEERAKGNILERFSAQQFPDLHSELNLSSLELGDSALYFCASTGPDGNTIYFGEGSWLTVV.

The chain links TRBV7-6 to TRBJ1-1; D gene ambiguous. Trimming removed 2 bases at V and 0 bases at J, with 4 bases between. The CDR3 loop spans 13 amino acids. Germline V gene sequence: CDR1 SGHVS, CDR2 FNYEAQ. The chain's CDR3 is CASSLSLNTEAFF. CDR3 DNA: TGTGCCAGCAGCTTATCCCTGAACACTGAAGCTTTCTTT.

The J gene is TRBJ2-7, the V gene TRBV6-5; TRBD2 aligns across 7 bases. Germline trimming cut 5 bases from V and 2 bases from J; bases unmatched to any gene: 6. CDR3 size: 14 residues. Germline V lookup: CDR1 MNHEY, CDR2 SVGAGI. The CDR3 bases are TGTGCCAGCAGTCTGACTAGCAGAACCTACGAGCAGTACTTC. Translating it yields CASSLTSRTYEQYF.

The V call is TRBV5-1, the J call TRBJ1-3; 9 nucleotides line up with TRBD1. Germline V gene sequence: CDR1 SGHRS, CDR2 YFSETQ. V lost 3 bases, J lost 2 bases, and 9 bases stayed unmatched. CDR3 length equals 17 residues. The CDR3 DNA reads as TGCGCCAGCAGCTCCCTTAACCGGGACAGGGCTGGAAACACCATATATTTT. Its protein is CASSSLNRDRAGNTIYF.

This clone has just a few counts. J is TRBJ2-2 and V is TRBV7-9; tentative D call: TRBD2 (6 bases). CDR1 and CDR2 (germline): SEHNR, FQNEAQ (reference sequence). This CDR3 is 15 amino acids long. The V end was cut by 8 bases, the J end by 3 bases, with 16 bases between. The CDR3 DNA reads TGTGCCAGCGTACATCGGGAGCCGGACACCGGGGAGCTGTTTTTT. Translation: CASVHREPDTGELFF.

This clone was seen once. This chain joins TRBV27 and TRBJ2-3; 7 positions agree with TRBD2. V lost 6 bases and J lost 6; bases outside the gene matches: 9. The CDR3 sequence is 14 residues long. The germline V gene has CDR1 MNHEY and CDR2 SMNVEV (reference sequence). The CDR3 reads CASRMAGAPDTQYF. The DNA of the CDR3 is TGTGCCAGCAGGATGGCGGGAGCGCCCGATACGCAGTATTTT.

Only one count was recorded for this clone. The V gene is TRBV6-5, the J gene TRBJ1-2; the match to TRBD1 covers 7 bases. The V and J ends lost 7 bases and 6 bases, in that order; junction bases with no gene match: 5. Germline CDR1 reads MNHEY; CDR2 reads SVGAGI. The CDR3 contains 12 residues. CDR3 nucleotides: TGTGCCAGCACGGCAGGGGGGGATGGCTACACCTTC. It specifies CASTAGGDGYTF.

The chain is built from TRBV10-3 and TRBJ1-5; D possibly corresponds to TRBD1 (6 bases). The germline V gene encodes CDR1 ENHRY and CDR2 SYGVKD. The V end lost 3 bases, the J end lost 6 bases, and 15 bases lay between the germline ends. CDR3 length equals 15 residues. CDR3 DNA sequence: TGTGCCATCAGTGAAGAGGAAGGGGGACCTCAGCCCCAGCATTTT. Its protein is CAISEEEGGPQPQHF.